This TCR beta chain was recorded in a study of blood T cells in healthy people across ages. The authors ran a second PCR of about 6 to 11 cycles using a sample-barcoded 5' primer and a J-beta primer mix. Template switching added a 12-random-nucleotide identifier to every cDNA molecule. TCRdb called the 5' RACE reads again in MiXCR, with one record for every CDR3 protein. This sample carries 600,000 to 800,000 distinct CDR3 sequences, roughly 21% of them seen once, and the ten largest clones take 3.5% to 4%. Study-wide points: Measured against age, TCR beta diversity per million T cells decreased in a roughly linear manner. Estimates based on one million T cells were treated as lower bounds.

The V and J ends lost 7 bases and 1 base respectively, with 13 bases between them. The germline V gene has CDR1 SQVTM and CDR2 ANQGSEA. The CDR3 is made up of 13 amino acids. Concerning this clonotype: The antigen is unknown.

The authors isolated at least 6.5 million PBMCs per sample. The chain couples TRBV29-1 to TRBJ1-1; D gene unclear. The sequence derives from a man between 65 and 80 years old in good health. The sequenced sample consisted of blood. The DNA of the CDR3 is TGCAGCGCCCCCGGTCGATCGAACACTGAAGCTTTCTTT. Its translation: CSAPGRSNTEAFF.